These 32 T cell receptor beta chains originate from one sample sequenced in a study of shared clonotypes between healthy human individuals. Profiling relied on immunoSEQ multiplex PCR, and the TCRdb table lists in-frame clones only, not all of them. Of some 2.1 million clones in the sample, 90% to 95% were seen once. Sequencing input: naive CD4+ T cells sorted from blood. Stated subset: CD45RA+ positively selected. The receptors were gathered from a man between 18 and 29 years old in good health.

The count of this clone is one. This rearrangement joins TRBV30 to TRBJ1-1; D uncertain. With 4 bases removed from V and 3 bases from J, the gap between germline ends came to 9 bases. Germline CDR1 GTSNPN, CDR2 SVGIG (reference sequence). The CDR3 runs to 12 residues. CDR3 in DNA: TGTGCCTGGACCCAGGTTTACACTGAAGCTTTCTTT. Translating gives CAWTQVYTEAFF.

The V gene is TRBV11-2, the J gene TRBJ1-5; D is possibly TRBD1 (6 bases). The CDR3 spans 13 residues. Between the trimmed V and J ends, which lost 5 bases and 4 bases, there was a span of 9 bases. CDR1 and CDR2 (germline): SGHAT, FQNNGV. Written as DNA, the CDR3 is TGTGCCAGCAGCATCAGGGGAAATCAGCCCCAGCATTTT. Translating it yields CASSIRGNQPQHF.

For the CDR3, the DNA is TGTGCCAGCAGTGGCGGGACAGGCTATGGCTACACCTTC. It codes for CASSGGTGYGYTF. The chain couples TRBV27 to TRBJ1-2; the match to TRBD1 covers 8 bases. The CDR3 consists of 13 residues. V lost 5 bases and J lost 4; bases outside the gene matches: 3. Germline CDR1 and CDR2: MNHEY and SMNVEV (reference sequence).

This chain uses TRBV4-2 with TRBJ2-3; the D call may be TRBD1 or TRBD2 (5 bases each). The CDR3 contains 16 residues. Trimming removed 4 bases at V and 4 bases at J, with 18 bases between. Germline V gene lookup returns CDR1 LGHNA and CDR2 YNFKEQ. CDR3 DNA sequence: TGTGCCAGCAGCCCTGTTGAGGTGGGGACCCCAGATACGCAGTATTTT. Its translation is CASSPVEVGTPDTQYF.

The chain couples TRBV9 to TRBJ2-3; D is ambiguous. CDR1 SGDLS and CDR2 YYNGEE come from the germline V gene. The CDR3 runs to 14 residues. The V gene lost 0 bases and the J gene lost 2 bases, with 7 bases spanning the gap. The CDR3 DNA is TGTGCCAGCAGCGTAGGACTTATCACAGATACGCAGTATTTT. Amino acid sequence: CASSVGLITDTQYF.

The chain recombines TRBV6-1 with TRBJ2-2, with 12 bases identical to TRBD2. Germline CDR1 is MNHNS and CDR2 is SASEGT. V lost 10 bases and J lost 7; bases outside the gene matches: 4. This CDR3 is 13 amino acids long. The CDR3 bases are TGTGCCACCTGGACTAGCGGGATCGGGGAGCTGTTTTTT. This translates into CATWTSGIGELFF.

In the case of this clone: This sample also contains other DNA sequences that code for the same CDR3. The chain has TRBV5-6 and TRBJ2-2; perhaps D is TRBD1 or TRBD2 (5 bases each). Trimming took off 4 bases at V and 5 bases at J, with 18 bases between the two ends. The length of the CDR3 is 16 residues. Germline V gene lookup returns CDR1 SGHDT and CDR2 YYEEEE. Here the CDR3 DNA reads TGTGCCAGCAGCCTGGTGGCAGGGACCAATACCGGGGAGCTGTTTTTT. Amino acids: CASSLVAGTNTGELFF.

V usage is TRBV18 and J usage is TRBJ2-2, with TRBD2 matching 9 bases. Germline CDR1 and CDR2: KGHSH and LQKENI. J lost 3 bases, V lost 0 bases, and 5 bases had no gene match. The CDR3 spans 17 residues. The CDR3 loop reads CASSPPSGSFDTGELFF. CDR3 DNA: TGTGCCAGCTCACCACCTAGCGGGAGTTTCGACACCGGGGAGCTGTTTTTT.

The chain has TRBV7-9 and TRBJ2-7; 10 nucleotides line up with TRBD2. Germline CDR1 reads SEHNR; CDR2 reads FQNEAQ (reference sequence). CDR3 size: 17 residues. The V segment lost 1 base and the J segment 3 bases; nucleotides outside the gene matches: 9. The chain's CDR3 is CASSLGLGTSENYEQYF. The CDR3 bases are TGTGCCAGCAGCTTAGGGCTAGGGACTAGCGAGAACTACGAGCAGTACTTC.

The chain links TRBV7-2 to TRBJ2-7; D unresolved. The germline CDR1 and CDR2 sequences are SGHTA and FQGNSA. CDR3 length equals 15 residues. V shed 1 base and J shed 2 bases, with 12 bases lying between them. In nucleotides, the CDR3 is TGTGCCAGCAGCTTAGTCGAGTCGGCGACCTACGAGCAGTACTTC. Residues: CASSLVESATYEQYF.

The chain couples TRBV12-5 to TRBJ2-7; D is possibly TRBD2 (5 bases). Per germline, CDR1 LGHNT and CDR2 FRNRAP. This CDR3 comprises 12 residues. V lost 3 bases to trimming and J lost 6 bases, with 9 bases between them. CDR3 residues: CASGFRGSEQYF. The CDR3 coding sequence is TGTGCTAGTGGTTTCAGAGGGTCCGAGCAGTACTTC.

V and J are TRBV7-2 and TRBJ2-1, with TRBD2 matching 10 bases. Per germline, CDR1 SGHTA and CDR2 FQGNSA. The CDR3 has 15 amino acids. J was trimmed by 4 bases and V by 5 bases; bases with no gene match: 5. CDR3: CASSLGLAEYNEQFF. DNA of the CDR3: TGTGCCAGCAGCCTCGGACTAGCGGAATACAATGAGCAGTTCTTC.

V is TRBV6-1 and J is TRBJ1-1; 8 nucleotides match TRBD1. The length of the CDR3 is 14 residues. J was trimmed by 7 bases and V by 6 bases; bases with no gene match: 10. The germline V gene has CDR1 MNHNS and CDR2 SASEGT. CDR3 in DNA: TGTGCCAGCAGCAGCAGACAGGGGACGGTTGAAGCTTTCTTT. Translated, it gives CASSSRQGTVEAFF.

The CDR3 coding sequence is TGTGCCAGCAGAAAGGAAGTAGCGGGAGTGTATGAGCAGTTCTTC. Translation gives CASRKEVAGVYEQFF. The V and J genes are TRBV6-4 and TRBJ2-1; TRBD2 matches at 9 bases. The CDR3 is 15 amino acids. Germline V CDR1 and CDR2: MRHNA, SNTAGT. The J segment lost 8 bases and the V segment lost 6 bases, leaving 11 bases of the junction unmatched.

This clone appeared a single time. The chain uses TRBV5-4 and TRBJ2-7, with D uncertain. CDR1 and CDR2 (germline): SGHNT, YYREEE (reference sequence). CDR3 length: 14 residues. Trimming removed 9 bases at V and 2 bases at J, with 18 bases between. CDR3 sequence: CATRLTAEPYEQYF. The CDR3 region has the DNA TGTGCCACCAGGTTAACGGCTGAACCCTACGAGCAGTACTTC.

The chain joins TRBV11-2 to TRBJ2-1, with D unresolved. This CDR3 region has 14 residues. Germline V lookup: CDR1 SGHAT, CDR2 FQNNGV. V lost 4 bases, J lost 5 bases, and 12 bases lay in between. The CDR3 DNA reads as TGTGCCAGCAGCTCCCTACGCCGGGACAATGAGCAGTTCTTC. It codes for CASSSLRRDNEQFF.

The J gene is TRBJ1-4, the V gene TRBV6-6; 8 nucleotides line up with TRBD1. The CDR3 covers 14 residues. With V trimmed by 6 bases and J by 4 bases, 4 bases remained unmatched. Germline CDR1 and CDR2: MNHNY and SVGAGI (reference sequence). CDR3 protein: CASRNTGGNEKLFF. CDR3 in DNA: TGTGCCAGCAGGAATACAGGGGGTAATGAAAAACTGTTTTTT.

The chain links TRBV29-1 to TRBJ2-3; 8 nucleotides agree with TRBD1. Trimming took 4 bases from V and 3 from J; bases not matched to a gene: 9. CDR1 and CDR2 (germline): SQVTM, ANQGSEA. This CDR3 has 15 residues. CDR3 bases: TGCAGCGTTGCCCTGACAGGGGTTGGAACAGATACGCAGTATTTT. This gives the protein CSVALTGVGTDTQYF.

The J gene is TRBJ2-3, the V gene TRBV7-2; D is perhaps TRBD2 (5 bases). Germline V gene lookup returns CDR1 SGHTA and CDR2 FQGNSA. The V and J ends lost 2 bases and 1 base respectively, with 13 bases between them. The CDR3 has 16 residues. CDR3 bases: TGTGCCAGCAGCTTACAATGGCTAGCTGGCACAGATACGCAGTATTTT. The encoded protein is CASSLQWLAGTDTQYF. The full variable domain, in which reference TRBV7-2 and TRBJ2-3 provide the parts outside the CDR3, is GAGVSQSPSNKVTEKGKDVELRCDPISGHTALYWYRQSLGQGLEFLIYFQGNSAPDKSGLPSDRFSAERTGGSVSTLTIQRTQQEDSAVYLCASSLQWLAGTDTQYFGPGTRLTVL.

CDR3: CAISDQTGTGELFF. CDR3 in DNA: TGTGCCATCAGTGACCAGACAGGAACCGGGGAGCTGTTTTTT. The V and J genes are TRBV10-3 and TRBJ2-2, with D perhaps TRBD1 (6 bases). Germline values: CDR1 ENHRY, CDR2 SYGVKD. The CDR3 is 14 residues long. V lost 3 bases, J lost 5 bases, and 10 bases lay in between.

Note on this clone: In the same sample, other DNA sequences code for this CDR3. DNA for the CDR3: TGCGCCAGCAGCCTGGGACAGGGGGACGGCTACACCTTC. Translated, it gives CASSLGQGDGYTF. The chain uses TRBV5-1 and TRBJ1-2; TRBD1 matches 11 bases. Germline V lookup: CDR1 SGHRS, CDR2 YFSETQ. With 4 bases clipped from V and 8 bases from J, the junction kept 4 bases outside the gene matches. The CDR3 runs 13 residues. The variable domain in full, completed from reference TRBV5-1 and TRBJ1-2, reads KAGVTQTPRYLIKTRGQQVTLSCSPISGHRSVSWYQQTPGQGLQFLFEYFSETQRNKGNFPGRFSGRQFSNSRSEMNVSTLELGDSALYLCASSLGQGDGYTFGSGTRLTVV.

The genes are TRBV5-1 and TRBJ1-1; 7 bases map to TRBD1. This CDR3 is 14 amino acids long. The germline V gene encodes CDR1 SGHRS and CDR2 YFSETQ. V lost 0 bases, J lost 5 bases, and 4 bases stayed unmatched. CDR3: CASSLAGQVTEAFF. In DNA, the CDR3 is TGCGCCAGCAGCTTGGCCGGACAGGTAACTGAAGCTTTCTTT. The full variable domain, with the rest looked up from reference TRBV5-1 and TRBJ1-1, is KAGVTQTPRYLIKTRGQQVTLSCSPISGHRSVSWYQQTPGQGLQFLFEYFSETQRNKGNFPGRFSGRQFSNSRSEMNVSTLELGDSALYLCASSLAGQVTEAFFGQGTRLTVV.

The V gene is TRBV28, the J gene TRBJ1-4; D call uncertain. This CDR3 comprises 15 residues. The germline V gene encodes CDR1 MDHEN and CDR2 SYDVKM. V was shortened by 2 bases and J by 8 bases, with 15 bases between the two germline ends. CDR3 nucleotides: TGTGCCAGCAGTTTAATGACATCACTAGGAGAAAAACTGTTTTTT. Protein: CASSLMTSLGEKLFF. Drawing the rest from reference TRBV28 and TRBJ1-4, the complete variable domain is DVKVTQSSRYLVKRTGEKVFLECVQDMDHENMFWYRQDPGLGLRLIYFSYDVKMKEKGDIPEGYSVSREKKERFSLILESASTNQTSMYLCASSLMTSLGEKLFFGSGTQLSVL.

V is TRBV9 and J is TRBJ2-7, with a tentative D call TRBD1 (6 bases). The CDR3 consists of 14 residues. Germline V gene lookup returns CDR1 SGDLS and CDR2 YYNGEE. With 3 bases removed from V and 6 bases from J, the gap between germline ends came to 16 bases. The CDR3 loop reads CASSDGTRPREQYF. The CDR3 nucleotides are TGTGCCAGCAGCGACGGGACAAGACCTCGCGAGCAGTACTTC.

The J gene is TRBJ2-5, the V gene TRBV4-3, with D hard to call. The germline V and J ends were trimmed by 0 bases and 9 bases, with 20 bases remaining between them. The CDR3 spans 16 residues. CDR1 is LGHNA, CDR2 YSLEER, per germline. CDR3 sequence reads: CASSQESAATHGPQYF. The CDR3 nucleotides read TGCGCCAGCAGCCAAGAATCGGCAGCGACCCACGGTCCCCAGTACTTC.

The chain is built from TRBV7-2 and TRBJ1-2; no clear D gene. V was pared by 4 bases and J by 6 bases, with 18 bases between. The CDR3 spans 15 residues. Germline V gene data show CDR1 as SGHTA and CDR2 as FQGNSA. CDR3 residues: CASSSTNRGRDGYTF. The CDR3 nucleotides read TGTGCCAGCAGCTCAACCAATCGTGGGCGCGATGGCTACACCTTC.

This chain uses TRBV4-1 with TRBJ2-5; the match to TRBD2 covers 8 bases. CDR1 and CDR2 (germline): MGHRA, YSYEKL. The CDR3 is 15 residues long. With V trimmed by 1 base and J by 4 bases, 5 bases remained unmatched. The CDR3 spells CASSQVIAGGETQYF. CDR3 nucleotide sequence: TGCGCCAGCAGCCAAGTTATCGCGGGGGGAGAGACCCAGTACTTC.

This chain links TRBV19 with TRBJ2-7, with 8 bases lining up with TRBD1. The CDR3 is 15 residues long. The junction had 4 bases not matched to a gene; V was cut back by 0 bases and J by 3 bases. Germline-derived CDR1 and CDR2 are LNHDA and SQIVND (reference sequence). The CDR3 loop is CASSIDDRGNYEQYF. The CDR3 DNA reads as TGTGCCAGTAGTATAGACGACAGGGGAAACTACGAGCAGTACTTC.

CDR3 bases: TGTGCCAGCAGTGACACATTTTACCGAAACACCATATATTTT. It specifies CASSDTFYRNTIYF. The V and J genes are TRBV2 and TRBJ1-3; D gene uncertain. This CDR3 region has 14 residues. The V gene's germline CDR1 is SNHLY and CDR2 FYNNEI. V lost 3 bases and J lost 5, with 11 bases in between.

This chain connects TRBV5-1 to TRBJ2-5; the match to TRBD1 covers 8 bases. V gave up 1 base and J gave up 7 bases; unmatched junction bases: 18. The CDR3 extends over 18 amino acids. CDR1 and CDR2 from the germline V gene are SGHRS and YFSETQ. The chain's CDR3 is CASSLFGVVGRGLGTQYF. The CDR3 nucleotides are TGCGCCAGCAGCTTGTTCGGAGTCGTTGGCAGGGGGCTAGGGACCCAGTACTTC. The entire variable domain, with the rest obtained from reference TRBV5-1 and TRBJ2-5, is as follows: KAGVTQTPRYLIKTRGQQVTLSCSPISGHRSVSWYQQTPGQGLQFLFEYFSETQRNKGNFPGRFSGRQFSNSRSEMNVSTLELGDSALYLCASSLFGVVGRGLGTQYFGPGTRLLVL.

This clone is a singleton in its sample. The rearrangement links TRBV6-1 to TRBJ1-2; D gene uncertain. This CDR3 is 15 amino acids long. V was shortened by 4 bases and J by 0 bases, with 12 bases between the two germline ends. CDR1 and CDR2 from the germline V gene are MNHNS and SASEGT. CDR3 region: CASSAETGANYGYTF. CDR3 in DNA: TGTGCCAGCAGTGCAGAAACGGGAGCTAACTATGGCTACACCTTC.

As concerns this clone: Other DNA sequences from this sample encode an identical CDR3 as well. The rearrangement links TRBV7-2 to TRBJ1-5, with TRBD1 matching over 7 bases. The CDR3 runs to 14 residues. In germline, CDR1 is SGHTA, CDR2 FQGNSA. Unmatched junction bases numbered 3, after V lost 4 bases and J lost 3 bases. Here the CDR3 reads CASSSGGYNQPQHF. As DNA, the CDR3 is TGTGCCAGCAGCTCAGGGGGGTACAATCAGCCCCAGCATTTT.